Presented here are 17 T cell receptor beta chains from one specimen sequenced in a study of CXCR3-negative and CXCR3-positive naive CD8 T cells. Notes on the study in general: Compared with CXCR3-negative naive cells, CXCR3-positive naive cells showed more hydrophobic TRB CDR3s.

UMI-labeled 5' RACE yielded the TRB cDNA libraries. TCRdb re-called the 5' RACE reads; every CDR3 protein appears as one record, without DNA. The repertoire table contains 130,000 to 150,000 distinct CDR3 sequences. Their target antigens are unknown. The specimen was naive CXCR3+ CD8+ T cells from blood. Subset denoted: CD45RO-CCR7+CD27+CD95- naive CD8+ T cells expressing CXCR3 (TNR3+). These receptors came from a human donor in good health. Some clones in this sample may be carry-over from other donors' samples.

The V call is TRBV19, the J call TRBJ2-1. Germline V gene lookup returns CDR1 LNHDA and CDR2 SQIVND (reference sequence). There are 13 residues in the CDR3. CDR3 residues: CASSFQAYNEQFF.

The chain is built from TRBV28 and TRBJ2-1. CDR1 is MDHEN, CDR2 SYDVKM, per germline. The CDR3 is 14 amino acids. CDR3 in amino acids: CASSLWQVHNEQFF.

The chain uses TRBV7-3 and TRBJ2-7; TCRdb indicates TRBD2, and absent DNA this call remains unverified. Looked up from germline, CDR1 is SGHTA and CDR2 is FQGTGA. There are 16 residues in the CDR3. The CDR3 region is CASSLTAGGRAYEQYF.

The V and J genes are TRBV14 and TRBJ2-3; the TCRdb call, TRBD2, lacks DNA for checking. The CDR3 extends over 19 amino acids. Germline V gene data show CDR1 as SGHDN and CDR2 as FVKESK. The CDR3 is CASSPRLAGPSPSIDTQYF.

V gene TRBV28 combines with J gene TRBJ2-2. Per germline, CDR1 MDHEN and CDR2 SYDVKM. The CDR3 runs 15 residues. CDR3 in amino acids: CASSLTNINTGELFF. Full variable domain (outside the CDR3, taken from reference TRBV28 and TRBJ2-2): DVKVTQSSRYLVKRTGEKVFLECVQDMDHENMFWYRQDPGLGLRLIYFSYDVKMKEKGDIPEGYSVSREKKERFSLILESASTNQTSMYLCASSLTNINTGELFFGEGSRLTVL.

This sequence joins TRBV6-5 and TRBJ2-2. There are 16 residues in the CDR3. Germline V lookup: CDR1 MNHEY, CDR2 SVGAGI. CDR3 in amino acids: CASSYFLQANTGELFF.

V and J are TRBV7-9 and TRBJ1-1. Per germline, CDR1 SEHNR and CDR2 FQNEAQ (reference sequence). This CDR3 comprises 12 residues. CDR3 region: CASFTGDTEAFF.

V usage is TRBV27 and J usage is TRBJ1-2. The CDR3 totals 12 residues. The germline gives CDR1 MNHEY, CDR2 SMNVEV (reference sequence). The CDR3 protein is CASSRHDSGYTF.

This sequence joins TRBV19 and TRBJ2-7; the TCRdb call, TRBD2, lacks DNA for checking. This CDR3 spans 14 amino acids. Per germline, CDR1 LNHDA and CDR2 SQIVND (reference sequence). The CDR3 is CASDPGTNSYEQYF.

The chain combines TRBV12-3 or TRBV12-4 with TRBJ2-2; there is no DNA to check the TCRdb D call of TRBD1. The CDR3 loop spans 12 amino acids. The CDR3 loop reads CASRAEAGELFF.

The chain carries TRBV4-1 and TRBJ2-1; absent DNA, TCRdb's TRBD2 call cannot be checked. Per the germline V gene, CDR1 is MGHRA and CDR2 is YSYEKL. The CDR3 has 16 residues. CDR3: CASSQDPSGKNNEQFF.

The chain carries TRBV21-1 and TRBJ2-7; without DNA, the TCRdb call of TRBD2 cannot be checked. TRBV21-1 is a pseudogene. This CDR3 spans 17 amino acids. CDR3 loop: CASSKSTGGVSSYEQYF.

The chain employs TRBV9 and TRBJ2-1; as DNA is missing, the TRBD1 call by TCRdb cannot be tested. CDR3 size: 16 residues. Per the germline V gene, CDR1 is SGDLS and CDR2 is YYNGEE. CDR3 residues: CASTDPRDRGQTEQFF.

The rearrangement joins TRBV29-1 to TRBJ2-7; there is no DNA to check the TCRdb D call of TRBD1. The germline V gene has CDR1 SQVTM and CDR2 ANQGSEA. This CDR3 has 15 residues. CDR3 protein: CCIETPGTEAYEQYF.

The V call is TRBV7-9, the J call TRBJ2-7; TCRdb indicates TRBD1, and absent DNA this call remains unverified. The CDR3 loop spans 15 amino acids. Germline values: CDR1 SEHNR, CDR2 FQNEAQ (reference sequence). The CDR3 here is CASSSARGSLYEQYF.

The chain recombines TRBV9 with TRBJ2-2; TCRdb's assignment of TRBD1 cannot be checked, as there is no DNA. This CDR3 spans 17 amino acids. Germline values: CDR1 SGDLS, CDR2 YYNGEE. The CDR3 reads CASGQGARDGIGGELFF.

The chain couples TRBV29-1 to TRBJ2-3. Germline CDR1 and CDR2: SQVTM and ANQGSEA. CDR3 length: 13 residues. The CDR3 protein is CSADATSTDTQYF.